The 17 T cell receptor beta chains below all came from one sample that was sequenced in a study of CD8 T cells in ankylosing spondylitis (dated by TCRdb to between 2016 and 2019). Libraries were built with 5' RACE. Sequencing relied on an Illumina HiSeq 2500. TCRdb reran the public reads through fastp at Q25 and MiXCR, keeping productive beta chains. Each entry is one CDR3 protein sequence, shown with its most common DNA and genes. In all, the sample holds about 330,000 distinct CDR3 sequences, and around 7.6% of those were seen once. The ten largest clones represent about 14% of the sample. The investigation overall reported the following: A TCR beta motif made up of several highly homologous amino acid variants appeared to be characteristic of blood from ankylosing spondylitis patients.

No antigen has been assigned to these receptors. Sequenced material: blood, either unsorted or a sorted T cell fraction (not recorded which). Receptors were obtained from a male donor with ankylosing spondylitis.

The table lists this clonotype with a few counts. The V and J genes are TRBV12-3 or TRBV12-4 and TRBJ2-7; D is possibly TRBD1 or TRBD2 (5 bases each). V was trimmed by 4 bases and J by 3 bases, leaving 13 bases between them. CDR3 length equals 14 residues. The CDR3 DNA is TGTGCCAGCAGTTACCGACCGAGGGGCTACGAGCAGTACTTC. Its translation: CASSYRPRGYEQYF.

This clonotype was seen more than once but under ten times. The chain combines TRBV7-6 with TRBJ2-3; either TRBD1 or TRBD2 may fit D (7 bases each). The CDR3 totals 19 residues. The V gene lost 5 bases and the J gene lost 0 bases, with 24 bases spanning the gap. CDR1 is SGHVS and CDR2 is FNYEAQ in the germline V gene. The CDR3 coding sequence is TGTGCCAGCAGCCAGGAGCGGGACAGAGCTCGACTTAGCACAGATACGCAGTATTTT. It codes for CASSQERDRARLSTDTQYF. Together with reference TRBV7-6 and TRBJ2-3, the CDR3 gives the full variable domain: GAGVSQSPRYKVTKRGQDVALRCDPISGHVSLYWYRQALGQGPEFLTYFNYEAQQDKSGLPNDRFSAERPEGSISTLTIQRTEQRDSAMYRCASSQERDRARLSTDTQYFGPGTRLTVL.

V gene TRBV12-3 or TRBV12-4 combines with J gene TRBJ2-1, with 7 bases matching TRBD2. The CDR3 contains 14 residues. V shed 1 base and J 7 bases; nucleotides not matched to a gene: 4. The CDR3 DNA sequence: TGTGCCAGCAGTTTAGGTCTAGCGGCAAATGAGCAGTTCTTC. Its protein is CASSLGLAANEQFF.

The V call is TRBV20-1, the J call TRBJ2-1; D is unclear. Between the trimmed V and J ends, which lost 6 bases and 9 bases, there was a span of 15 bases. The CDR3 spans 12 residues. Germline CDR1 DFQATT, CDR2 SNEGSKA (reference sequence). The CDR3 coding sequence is TGCAGTGCCTCGAAGGTCGCCGGTGAGCAGTTCTTC. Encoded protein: CSASKVAGEQFF.

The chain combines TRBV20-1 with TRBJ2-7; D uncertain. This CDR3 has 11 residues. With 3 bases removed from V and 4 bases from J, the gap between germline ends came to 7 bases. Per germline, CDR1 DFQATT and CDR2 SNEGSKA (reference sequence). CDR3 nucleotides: TGCAGTGCTAGTAAACAGTACGAGCAGTACTTC. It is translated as CSASKQYEQYF.

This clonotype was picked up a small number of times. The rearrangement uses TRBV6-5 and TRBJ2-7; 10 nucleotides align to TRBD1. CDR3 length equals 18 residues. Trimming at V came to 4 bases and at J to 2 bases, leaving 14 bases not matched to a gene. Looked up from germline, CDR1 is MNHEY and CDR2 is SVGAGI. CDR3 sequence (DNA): TGTGCCAGCAGTTCCCCAGACAGGGGGCGAAGCTTTACCTACGAGCAGTACTTC. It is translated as CASSSPDRGRSFTYEQYF.

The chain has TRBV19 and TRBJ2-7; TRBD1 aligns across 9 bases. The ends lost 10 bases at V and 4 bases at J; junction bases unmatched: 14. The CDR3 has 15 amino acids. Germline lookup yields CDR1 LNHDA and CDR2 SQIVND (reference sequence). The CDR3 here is CATTPGTGLFYEQYF. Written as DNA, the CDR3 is TGTGCCACCACTCCCGGGACAGGGCTGTTTTACGAGCAGTACTTC.

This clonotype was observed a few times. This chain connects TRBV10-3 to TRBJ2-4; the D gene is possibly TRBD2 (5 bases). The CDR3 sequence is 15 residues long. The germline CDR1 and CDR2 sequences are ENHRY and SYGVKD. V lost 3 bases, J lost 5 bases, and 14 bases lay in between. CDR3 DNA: TGTGCCATCAGTGATACCGGGATACCGGAAAACATTCAGTACTTC. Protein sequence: CAISDTGIPENIQYF.

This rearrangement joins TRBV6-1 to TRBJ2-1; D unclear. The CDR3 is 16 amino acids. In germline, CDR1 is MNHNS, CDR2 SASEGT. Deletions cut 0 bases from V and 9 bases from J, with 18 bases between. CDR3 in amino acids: CASSEALRPSISEQFF. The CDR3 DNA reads TGTGCCAGCAGTGAAGCGCTGAGACCGTCAATCAGTGAGCAGTTCTTC.

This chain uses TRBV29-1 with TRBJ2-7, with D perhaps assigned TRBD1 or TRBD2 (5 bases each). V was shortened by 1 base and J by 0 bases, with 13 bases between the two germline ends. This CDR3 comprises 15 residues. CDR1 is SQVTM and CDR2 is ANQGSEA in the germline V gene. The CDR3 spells CSVEGVGDRSYEQYF. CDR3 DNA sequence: TGCAGCGTTGAAGGAGTAGGGGACCGCTCCTACGAGCAGTACTTC.

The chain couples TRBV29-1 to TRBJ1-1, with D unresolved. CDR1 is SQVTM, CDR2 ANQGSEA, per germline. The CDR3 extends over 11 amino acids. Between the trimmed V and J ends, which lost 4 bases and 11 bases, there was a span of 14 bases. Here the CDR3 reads CSVVSLLGAFF. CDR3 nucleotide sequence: TGCAGCGTTGTATCGTTACTCGGCGCTTTCTTT.

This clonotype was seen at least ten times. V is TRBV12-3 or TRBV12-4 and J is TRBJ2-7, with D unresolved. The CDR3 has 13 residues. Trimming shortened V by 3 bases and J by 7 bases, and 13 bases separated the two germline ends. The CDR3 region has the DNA TGTGCCAGCAGTTTGGAGCCCCCTAGTGAGCAGTACTTC. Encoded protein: CASSLEPPSEQYF.

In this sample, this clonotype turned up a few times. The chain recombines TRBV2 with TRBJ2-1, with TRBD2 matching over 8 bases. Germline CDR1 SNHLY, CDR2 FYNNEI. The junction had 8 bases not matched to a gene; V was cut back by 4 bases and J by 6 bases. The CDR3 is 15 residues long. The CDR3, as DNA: TGTGCCAGCAGTGGTGGAGCGGGAGTAGGCAATGAGCAGTTCTTC. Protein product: CASSGGAGVGNEQFF.

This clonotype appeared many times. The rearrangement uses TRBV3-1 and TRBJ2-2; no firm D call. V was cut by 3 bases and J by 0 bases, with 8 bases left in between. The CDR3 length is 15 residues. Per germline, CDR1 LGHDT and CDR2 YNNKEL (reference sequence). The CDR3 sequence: CASSHPTPNTGELFF. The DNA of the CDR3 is TGTGCCAGCAGCCACCCCACCCCGAACACCGGGGAGCTGTTTTTT.

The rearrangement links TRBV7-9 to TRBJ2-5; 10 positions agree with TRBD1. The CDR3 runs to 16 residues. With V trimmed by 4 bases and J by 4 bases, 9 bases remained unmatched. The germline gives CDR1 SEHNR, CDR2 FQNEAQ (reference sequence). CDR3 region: CASSSDDRGLGETQYF. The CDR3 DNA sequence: TGTGCCAGCAGCTCAGATGACAGGGGGCTGGGAGAGACCCAGTACTTC.

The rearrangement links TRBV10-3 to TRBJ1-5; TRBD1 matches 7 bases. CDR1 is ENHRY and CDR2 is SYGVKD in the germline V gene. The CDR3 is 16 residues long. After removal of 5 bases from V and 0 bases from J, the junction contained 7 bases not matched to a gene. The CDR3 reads CAISSTGQYSNQPQHF. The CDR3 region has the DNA TGTGCCATCAGTTCGACAGGGCAGTATAGCAATCAGCCCCAGCATTTT.

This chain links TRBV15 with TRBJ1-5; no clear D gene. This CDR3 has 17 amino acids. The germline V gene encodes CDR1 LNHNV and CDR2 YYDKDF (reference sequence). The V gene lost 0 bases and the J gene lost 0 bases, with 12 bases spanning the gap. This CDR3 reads CATSRDLRRNSNQPQHF. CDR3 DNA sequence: TGTGCCACCAGCAGAGATCTTAGACGGAATAGCAATCAGCCCCAGCATTTT.